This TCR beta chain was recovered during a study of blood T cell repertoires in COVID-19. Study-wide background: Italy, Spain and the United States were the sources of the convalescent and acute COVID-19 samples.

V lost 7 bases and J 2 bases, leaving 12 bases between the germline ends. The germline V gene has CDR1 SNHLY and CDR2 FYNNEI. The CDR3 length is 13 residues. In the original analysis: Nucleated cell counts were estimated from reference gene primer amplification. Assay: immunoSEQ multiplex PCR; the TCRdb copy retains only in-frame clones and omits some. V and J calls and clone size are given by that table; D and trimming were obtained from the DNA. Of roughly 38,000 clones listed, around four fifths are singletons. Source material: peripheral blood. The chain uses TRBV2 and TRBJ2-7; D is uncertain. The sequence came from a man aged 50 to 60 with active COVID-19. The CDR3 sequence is CASTPQETYEQYF. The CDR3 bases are TGTGCCAGCACCCCCCAGGAAACCTACGAGCAGTACTTC.